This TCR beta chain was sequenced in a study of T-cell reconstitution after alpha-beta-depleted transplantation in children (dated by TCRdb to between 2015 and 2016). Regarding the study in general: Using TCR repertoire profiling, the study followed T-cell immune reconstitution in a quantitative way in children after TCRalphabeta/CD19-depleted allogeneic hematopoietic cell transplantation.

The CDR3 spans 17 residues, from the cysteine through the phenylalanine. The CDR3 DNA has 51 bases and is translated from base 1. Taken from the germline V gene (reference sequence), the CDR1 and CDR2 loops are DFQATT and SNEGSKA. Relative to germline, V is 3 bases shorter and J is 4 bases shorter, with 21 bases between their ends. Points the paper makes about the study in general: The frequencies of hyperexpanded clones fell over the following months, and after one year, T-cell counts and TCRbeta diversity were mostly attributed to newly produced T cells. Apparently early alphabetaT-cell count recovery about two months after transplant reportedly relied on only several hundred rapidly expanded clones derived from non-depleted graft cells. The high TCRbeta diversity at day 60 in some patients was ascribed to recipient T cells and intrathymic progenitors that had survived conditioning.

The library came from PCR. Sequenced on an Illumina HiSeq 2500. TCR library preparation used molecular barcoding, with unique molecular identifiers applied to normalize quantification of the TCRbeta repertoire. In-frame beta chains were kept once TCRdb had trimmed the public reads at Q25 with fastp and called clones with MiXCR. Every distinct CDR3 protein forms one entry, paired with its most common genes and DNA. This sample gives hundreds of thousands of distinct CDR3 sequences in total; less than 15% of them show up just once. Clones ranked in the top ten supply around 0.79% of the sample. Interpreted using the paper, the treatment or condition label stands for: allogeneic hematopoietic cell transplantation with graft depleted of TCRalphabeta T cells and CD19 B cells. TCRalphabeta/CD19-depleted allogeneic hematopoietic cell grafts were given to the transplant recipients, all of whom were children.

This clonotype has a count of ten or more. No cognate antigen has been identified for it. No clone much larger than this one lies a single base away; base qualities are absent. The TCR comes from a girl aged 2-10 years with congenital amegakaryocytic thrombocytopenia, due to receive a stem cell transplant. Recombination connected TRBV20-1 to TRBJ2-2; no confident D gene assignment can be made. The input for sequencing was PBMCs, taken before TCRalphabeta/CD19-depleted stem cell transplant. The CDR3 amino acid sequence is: CSASSSPQPGSTGELFF. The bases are TGCAGTGCTAGTTCCTCCCCTCAGCCGGGCTCCACCGGGGAGCTGTTTTTT.